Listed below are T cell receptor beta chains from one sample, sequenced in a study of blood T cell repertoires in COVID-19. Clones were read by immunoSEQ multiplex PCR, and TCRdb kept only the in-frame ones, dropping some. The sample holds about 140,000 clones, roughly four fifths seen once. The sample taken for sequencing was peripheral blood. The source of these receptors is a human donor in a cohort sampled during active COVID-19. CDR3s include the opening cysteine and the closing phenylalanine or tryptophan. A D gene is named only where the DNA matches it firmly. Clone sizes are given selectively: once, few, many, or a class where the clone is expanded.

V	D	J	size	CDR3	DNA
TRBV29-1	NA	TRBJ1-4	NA	CSVAAGAGTNEKLFF	TGCAGCGTTGCGGCAGGGGCAGGAACTAATGAAAAACTGTTTTTT
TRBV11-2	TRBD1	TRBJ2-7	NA	CASSLNNRGGYEQYF	TGTGCCAGCAGCTTAAATAACAGGGGCGGTTACGAGCAGTACTTC
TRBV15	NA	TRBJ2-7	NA	CATSPRRGQSYEQYF	TGTGCCACCAGCCCCCGGAGGGGGCAGTCCTACGAGCAGTACTTC
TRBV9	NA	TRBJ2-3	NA	CASAQGRTDTQYF	TGTGCCAGCGCTCAGGGGCGGACAGATACGCAGTATTTT
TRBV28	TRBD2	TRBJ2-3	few	CASSPPSVTSGGRDTQYF	TGTGCCAGCAGTCCCCCCTCTGTAACTAGCGGGGGGCGGGATACGCAGTATTTT
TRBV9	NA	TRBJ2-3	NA	CASSVATVSDTQYF	TGTGCCAGCAGCGTAGCTACGGTTTCAGATACGCAGTATTTT
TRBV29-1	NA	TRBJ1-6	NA	CSVLETGGSPLHF	TGCAGCGTTCTCGAGACAGGCGGATCACCCCTCCACTTT
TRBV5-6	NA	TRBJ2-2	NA	CASSLVGGNTGELFF	TGTGCCAGCAGCTTGGTAGGGGGGAACACCGGGGAGCTGTTTTTT
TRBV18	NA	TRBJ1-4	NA	CASSPRPTATNEKLFF	TGTGCCAGCTCACCCAGACCGACAGCAACTAATGAAAAACTGTTTTTT
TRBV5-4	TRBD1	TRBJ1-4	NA	CARNGQGHEKLFF	TGTGCCAGGAATGGACAGGGACATGAAAAACTGTTTTTT
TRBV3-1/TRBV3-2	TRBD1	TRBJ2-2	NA	CASSQNDRGRVGELFF	TGTGCCAGCAGCCAGAATGACAGGGGGCGCGTCGGGGAGCTGTTTTTT
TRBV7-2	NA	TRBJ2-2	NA	CASSPSRGTTGELFF	TGTGCCAGCAGCCCGTCTAGGGGTACAACCGGGGAGCTGTTTTTT